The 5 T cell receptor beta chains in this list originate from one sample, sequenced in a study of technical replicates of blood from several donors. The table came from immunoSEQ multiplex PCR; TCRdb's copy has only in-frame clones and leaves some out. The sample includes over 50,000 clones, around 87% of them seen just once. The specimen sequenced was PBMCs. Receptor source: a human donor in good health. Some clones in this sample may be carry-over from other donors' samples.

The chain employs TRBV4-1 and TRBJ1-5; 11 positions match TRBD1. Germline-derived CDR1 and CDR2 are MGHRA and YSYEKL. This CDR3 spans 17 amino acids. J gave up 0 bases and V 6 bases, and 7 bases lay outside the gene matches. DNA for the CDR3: TGCGCCAGCAGAGAGGGACAGGGGGATTATAGCAATCAGCCCCAGCATTTT. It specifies CASREGQGDYSNQPQHF.

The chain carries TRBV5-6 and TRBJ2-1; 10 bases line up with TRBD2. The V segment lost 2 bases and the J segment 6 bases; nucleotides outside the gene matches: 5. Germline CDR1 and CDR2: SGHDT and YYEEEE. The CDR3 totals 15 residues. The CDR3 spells CASSFPSGGVNEQFF. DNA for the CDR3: TGTGCCAGCAGCTTCCCCAGCGGGGGGGTCAATGAGCAGTTCTTC.

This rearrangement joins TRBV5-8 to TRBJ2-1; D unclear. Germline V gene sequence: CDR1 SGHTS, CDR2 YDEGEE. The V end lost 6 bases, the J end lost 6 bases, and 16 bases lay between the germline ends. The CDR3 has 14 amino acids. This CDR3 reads CASILGGAANEQFF. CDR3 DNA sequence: TGTGCCAGCATCCTAGGCGGAGCAGCCAATGAGCAGTTCTTC.

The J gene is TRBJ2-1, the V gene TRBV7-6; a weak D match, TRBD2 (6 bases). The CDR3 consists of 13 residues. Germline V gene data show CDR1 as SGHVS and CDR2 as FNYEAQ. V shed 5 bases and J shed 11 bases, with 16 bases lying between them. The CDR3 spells CASSGEDGHQQFF. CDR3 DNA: TGTGCCAGCAGCGGGGAGGACGGACATCAGCAGTTCTTC.

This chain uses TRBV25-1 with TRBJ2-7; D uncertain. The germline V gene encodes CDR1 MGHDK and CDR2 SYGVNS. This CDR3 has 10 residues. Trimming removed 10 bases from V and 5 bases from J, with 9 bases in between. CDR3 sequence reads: CAIDKHEQYF. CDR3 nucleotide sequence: TGTGCCATTGATAAGCACGAGCAGTACTTC.